Below are 12 T cell receptor beta chains sequenced from a single sample in a study of spatial heterogeneity in lung cancer. Study-wide results and limits: Counts that tracked tumor mutation counts were those of expanded intratumoral alpha and beta TCRs.

A single record per CDR3 protein comes from TCRdb applying MiXCR to the 5' RACE reads. The table shows about 100,000 distinct CDR3 sequences, with 4% to 4.5% occurring only once. Specified time point: sample taken at primary tumor resection. Which antigens these TCRs recognize remains unknown. The starting material was lung tumor tissue, obtained at surgery. These receptors were taken from a male donor with early-stage non-small cell lung cancer.

This clonotype was seen repeatedly, ten times or more. The genes are TRBV29-1 and TRBJ2-2; D gene unclear. Germline CDR1 SQVTM, CDR2 ANQGSEA. Trimming took off 3 bases at V and 1 base at J, with 9 bases between the two ends. The CDR3 loop spans 14 amino acids. As DNA, the CDR3 is TGCAGCGTTGAGCCAATTCAGAACACCGGGGAGCTGTTTTTT. Translation gives CSVEPIQNTGELFF.

At least ten counts were recorded for this clonotype. This rearrangement joins TRBV27 to TRBJ2-7; TRBD2 agrees at 9 bases. The CDR3 is 15 residues long. With V trimmed by 1 base and J by 7 bases, 8 bases remained unmatched. Germline lookup yields CDR1 MNHEY and CDR2 SMNVEV (reference sequence). Written as DNA, the CDR3 is TGTGCCAGCAGTTTATGGGCGGGAGGGCCTAGGGAGCAGTACTTC. It is translated as CASSLWAGGPREQYF.

This clonotype appeared many times. The V and J genes are TRBV6-1 and TRBJ2-7; possible D gene TRBD1, 6 bases. The CDR3 totals 13 residues. CDR1 and CDR2 (germline): MNHNS, SASEGT. Trimming pared 4 bases from V and 2 bases from J, leaving 9 bases between. For the CDR3, the DNA is TGTGCCAGCAGTGTCGGACAGACCTACGAGCAGTACTTC. Its translation is CASSVGQTYEQYF.

This clonotype appeared many times. This chain links TRBV11-1 with TRBJ2-2; perhaps TRBD2 as D (5 bases). Germline CDR1 is SGHAT and CDR2 is FQDESV (reference sequence). Trimming took 2 bases from V and 7 from J, leaving 14 bases between them. The CDR3 is made up of 15 amino acids. CDR3 nucleotides: TGTGCCAGCAGCTTATATCCTGGGCGGGTCGGGGAGCTGTTTTTT. It translates to CASSLYPGRVGELFF.

This clonotype appeared many times. The rearrangement links TRBV20-1 to TRBJ2-1, with TRBD2 identical over 12 bases. The germline V gene has CDR1 DFQATT and CDR2 SNEGSKA (reference sequence). V trimming: 6 bases; J trimming: 6 bases; junction bases outside the gene matches: 9. This CDR3 contains 15 residues. CDR3 sequence (DNA): TGCAGTGCCCCCAACCCGGGACTAGCGGGCAATGAGCAGTTCTTC. This sequence encodes CSAPNPGLAGNEQFF.

There are many counts of this clonotype. The chain carries TRBV2 and TRBJ1-2; D gene ambiguous. V lost 6 bases and J 8 bases, leaving 13 bases between the germline ends. CDR3 size: 12 residues. Germline CDR1 reads SNHLY; CDR2 reads FYNNEI. The CDR3 here is CASSGMVRGYTF. In DNA form, the CDR3 reads TGTGCCAGCAGCGGGATGGTGAGAGGCTACACCTTC.

In its sample, this clonotype was seen many times. This rearrangement joins TRBV7-2 to TRBJ2-1; no firm D call. Germline loops: CDR1 SGHTA, CDR2 FQGNSA. Trimming removed 1 base from V and 6 bases from J, with 4 bases in between. The CDR3 runs to 12 residues. The CDR3 DNA follows: TGTGCCAGCAGCTTAGTCAGCAATGAGCAGTTCTTC. As protein: CASSLVSNEQFF.

This clonotype was observed at least ten times. The CDR3 reads CASSSMTGSRGYQETQYF. As DNA, the CDR3 is TGTGCCAGCAGTTCGATGACAGGTTCCCGTGGGTACCAAGAGACCCAGTACTTC. The genes are TRBV28 and TRBJ2-5; TRBD1 might be the D (6 bases). The CDR3 contains 18 residues. In germline, CDR1 is MDHEN, CDR2 SYDVKM. Deletions cut 4 bases from V and 0 bases from J, with 21 bases between.

This clonotype was observed many times. CDR3 residues: CSVAKREGTDTQYF. Written as DNA, the CDR3 is TGCAGCGTTGCCAAGCGGGAGGGCACAGATACGCAGTATTTT. This rearrangement joins TRBV29-1 to TRBJ2-3, with TRBD2 matching 9 bases. Germline V CDR1 and CDR2: SQVTM, ANQGSEA. Germline trimming cut 4 bases from V and 1 base from J; bases unmatched to any gene: 3. The length of the CDR3 is 14 residues.

This clonotype was detected many times. The V call is TRBV5-5, the J call TRBJ1-2; D call uncertain. The V gene's germline CDR1 is SGHKS and CDR2 YYEKEE (reference sequence). Trimming removed 6 bases at V and 0 bases at J, with 12 bases between. The CDR3 has 14 residues. CDR3 bases: TGTGCCAGCACCCCTCACGGCGCTAACTATGGCTACACCTTC. As protein: CASTPHGANYGYTF.

The sample holds many counts of this clonotype. DNA of the CDR3: TGCGCCAGCAGGCTGACTAGCGGATACAATGAGCAGTTCTTC. Protein sequence: CASRLTSGYNEQFF. This chain joins TRBV5-1 and TRBJ2-1, with TRBD2 matching over 9 bases. CDR1 and CDR2 (germline): SGHRS, YFSETQ. The ends lost 5 bases at V and 4 bases at J; junction bases unmatched: 4. The CDR3 spans 14 residues.

This clonotype was seen many times. CDR3 sequence: CSGREPPGNTEAFF. CDR3 DNA: TGCAGCGGCCGGGAACCCCCGGGAAACACTGAAGCTTTCTTT. The chain joins TRBV29-1 to TRBJ1-1; D is ambiguous. CDR1 and CDR2 from the germline V gene are SQVTM and ANQGSEA. CDR3 length: 14 amino acids. V dropped 7 bases and J dropped 2 bases, with 17 bases sitting between them.